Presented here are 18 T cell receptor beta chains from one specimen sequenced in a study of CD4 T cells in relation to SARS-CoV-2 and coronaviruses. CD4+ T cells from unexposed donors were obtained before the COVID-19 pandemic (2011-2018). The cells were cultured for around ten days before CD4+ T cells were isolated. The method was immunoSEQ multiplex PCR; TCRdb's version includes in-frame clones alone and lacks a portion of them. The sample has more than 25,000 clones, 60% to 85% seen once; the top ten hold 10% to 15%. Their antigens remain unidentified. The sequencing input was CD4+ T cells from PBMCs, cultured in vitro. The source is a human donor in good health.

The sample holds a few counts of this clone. As DNA, the CDR3 is TGTGCCAGCAGCCGAGAGGGACAGTATAATTCACCCCTCCACTTT. Its translation: CASSREGQYNSPLHF. This rearrangement joins TRBV4-2 to TRBJ1-6; 7 bases agree with TRBD1. The J segment lost 4 bases and the V segment lost 4 bases, leaving 4 bases of the junction unmatched. The CDR3 totals 15 residues. Per germline, CDR1 LGHNA and CDR2 YNFKEQ.

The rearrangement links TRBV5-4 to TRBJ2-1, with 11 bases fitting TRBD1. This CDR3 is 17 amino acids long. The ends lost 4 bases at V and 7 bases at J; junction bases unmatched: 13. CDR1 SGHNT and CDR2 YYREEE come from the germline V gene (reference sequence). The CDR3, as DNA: TGTGCCAGCAGCACGGGGGGAGGGACAGGGGGAATAAATGAGCAGTTCTTC. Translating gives CASSTGGGTGGINEQFF.

This CDR3 reads CASSLLSGRKETQYF. The CDR3 DNA sequence: TGTGCCAGCAGCCTCTTATCCGGGCGAAAAGAGACCCAGTACTTC. The chain uses TRBV7-2 and TRBJ2-5; D is uncertain. The germline CDR1 and CDR2 sequences are SGHTA and FQGNSA. Trimming stripped 5 bases from V and 3 bases from J, with 16 bases between. CDR3 length: 15 residues.

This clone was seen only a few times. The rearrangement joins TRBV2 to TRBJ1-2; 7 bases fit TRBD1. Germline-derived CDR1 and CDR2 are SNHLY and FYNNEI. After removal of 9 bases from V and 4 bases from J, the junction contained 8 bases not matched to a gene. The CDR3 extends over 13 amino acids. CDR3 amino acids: CASSQTGPYGYTF. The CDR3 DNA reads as TGTGCCAGTTCCCAGACAGGGCCCTATGGCTACACCTTC.

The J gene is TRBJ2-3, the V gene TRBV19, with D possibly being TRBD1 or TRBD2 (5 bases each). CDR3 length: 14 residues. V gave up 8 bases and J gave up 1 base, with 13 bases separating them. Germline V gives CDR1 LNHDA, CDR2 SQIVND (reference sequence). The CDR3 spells CASALGVGTDTQYF. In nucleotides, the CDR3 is TGTGCCAGTGCATTGGGGGTGGGCACAGATACGCAGTATTTT.

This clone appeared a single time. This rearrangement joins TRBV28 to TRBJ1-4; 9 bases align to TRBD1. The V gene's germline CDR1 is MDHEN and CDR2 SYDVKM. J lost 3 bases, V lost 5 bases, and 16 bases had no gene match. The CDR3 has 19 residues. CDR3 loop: CASSPPVTGGLSSNEKLFF. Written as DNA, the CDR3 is TGTGCCAGCAGTCCGCCGGTAACAGGGGGCTTATCTTCTAATGAAAAACTGTTTTTT.

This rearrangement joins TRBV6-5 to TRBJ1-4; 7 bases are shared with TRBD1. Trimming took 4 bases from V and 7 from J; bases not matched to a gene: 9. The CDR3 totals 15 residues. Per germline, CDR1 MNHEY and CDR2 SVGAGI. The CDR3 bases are TGTGCCAGCAGTTCCGGGTACAGGGGTATTGAAAAACTGTTTTTT. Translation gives CASSSGYRGIEKLFF.

CDR3 sequence: CASNGAGGLFNQPQHF. The CDR3 DNA follows: TGTGCCAGCAATGGGGCAGGGGGGTTGTTCAATCAGCCCCAGCATTTT. This chain joins TRBV2 and TRBJ1-5; TRBD1 matches 7 bases. The junction had 12 bases not matched to a gene; V was cut back by 7 bases and J by 3 bases. The length of the CDR3 is 16 residues. Germline CDR1 is SNHLY and CDR2 is FYNNEI.

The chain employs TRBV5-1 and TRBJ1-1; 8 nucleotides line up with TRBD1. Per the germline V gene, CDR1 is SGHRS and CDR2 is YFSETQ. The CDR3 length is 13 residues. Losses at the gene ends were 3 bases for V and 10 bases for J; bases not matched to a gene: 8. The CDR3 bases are TGCGCCAGCAGCTCACAACTTACAGGGGGAGCTTTCTTT. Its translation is CASSSQLTGGAFF.

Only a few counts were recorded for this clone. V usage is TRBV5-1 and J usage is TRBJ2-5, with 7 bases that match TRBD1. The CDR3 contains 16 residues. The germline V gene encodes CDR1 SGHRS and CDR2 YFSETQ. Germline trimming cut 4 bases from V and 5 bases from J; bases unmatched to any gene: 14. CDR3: CASSPALDRDGETQYF. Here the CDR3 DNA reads TGCGCCAGCAGCCCAGCCCTCGACAGGGACGGGGAGACCCAGTACTTC.

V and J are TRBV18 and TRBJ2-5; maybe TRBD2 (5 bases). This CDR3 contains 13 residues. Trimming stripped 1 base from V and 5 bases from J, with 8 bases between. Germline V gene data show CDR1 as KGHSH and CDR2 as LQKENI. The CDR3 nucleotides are TGTGCCAGCTCACCACAGGGCGGGGAGACCCAGTACTTC. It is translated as CASSPQGGETQYF.

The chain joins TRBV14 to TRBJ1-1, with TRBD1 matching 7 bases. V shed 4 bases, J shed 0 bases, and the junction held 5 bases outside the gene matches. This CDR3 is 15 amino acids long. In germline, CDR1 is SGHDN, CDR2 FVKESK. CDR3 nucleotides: TGTGCCAGCAGCCGTTTAGGGGGCCTGAACACTGAAGCTTTCTTT. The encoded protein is CASSRLGGLNTEAFF.

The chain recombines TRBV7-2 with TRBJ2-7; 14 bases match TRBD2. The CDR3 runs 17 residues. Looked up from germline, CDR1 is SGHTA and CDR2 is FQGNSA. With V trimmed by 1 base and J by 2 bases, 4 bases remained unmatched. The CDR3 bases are TGTGCCAGCAGCTTAGACGGGACTAGCGGGAGCCCCTACGAGCAGTACTTC. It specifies CASSLDGTSGSPYEQYF.

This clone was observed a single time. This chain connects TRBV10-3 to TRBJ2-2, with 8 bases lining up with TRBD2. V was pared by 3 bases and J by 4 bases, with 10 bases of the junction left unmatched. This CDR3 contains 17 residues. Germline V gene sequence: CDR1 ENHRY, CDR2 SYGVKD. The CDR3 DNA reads TGTGCCATCAGTGACCCAATGAGCGGGGGAGTCACCGGGGAGCTGTTTTTT. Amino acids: CAISDPMSGGVTGELFF.

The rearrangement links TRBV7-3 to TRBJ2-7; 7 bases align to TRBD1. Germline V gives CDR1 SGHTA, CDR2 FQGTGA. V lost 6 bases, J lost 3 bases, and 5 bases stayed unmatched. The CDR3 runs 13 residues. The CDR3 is CASSPGQDYEQYF. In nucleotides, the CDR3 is TGTGCCAGCAGTCCCGGACAGGACTACGAGCAGTACTTC.

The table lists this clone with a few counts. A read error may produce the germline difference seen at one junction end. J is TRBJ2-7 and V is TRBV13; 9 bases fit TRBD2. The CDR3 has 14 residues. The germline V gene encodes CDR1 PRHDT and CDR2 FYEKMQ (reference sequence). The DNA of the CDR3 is TGTGCCAGCAGATTAGCGGGGGTTTCCTACGAGCAGTACTTC. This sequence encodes CASRLAGVSYEQYF. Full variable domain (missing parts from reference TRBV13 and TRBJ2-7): AAGVIQSPRHLIKEKRETATLKCYPIPRHDTVYWYQQGPGQDPQFLISFYEKMQSDKGSIPDRFSAQQFSDYHSELNMSSLELGDSALYFCASRLAGVSYEQYFGPGTRLTVT.

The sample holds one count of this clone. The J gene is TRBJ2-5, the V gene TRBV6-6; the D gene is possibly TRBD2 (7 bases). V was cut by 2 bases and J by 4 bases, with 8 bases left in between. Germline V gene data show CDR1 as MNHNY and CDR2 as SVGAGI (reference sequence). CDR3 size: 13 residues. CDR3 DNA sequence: TGTGCCAGCAGTTACAGGGGGGGAGAGACCCAGTACTTC. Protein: CASSYRGGETQYF.

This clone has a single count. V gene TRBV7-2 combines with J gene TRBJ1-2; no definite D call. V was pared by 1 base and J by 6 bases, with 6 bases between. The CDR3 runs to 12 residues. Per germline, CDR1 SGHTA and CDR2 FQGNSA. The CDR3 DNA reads TGTGCCAGCAGCTTAGGCGTAGATGGCTACACCTTC. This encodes CASSLGVDGYTF.